This T cell receptor beta chain stems from a study of early stage breast cancer tumors (dated by TCRdb to the late 2010s). With regard to the full study: Of the 16 invasive breast tumors, roughly eleven were found to be estrogen receptor-positive, progesterone receptor-positive and HER2-negative. A total of about 2,800,000 templates, representing 1,097,674 unique clonotypes, were detected across all samples. Eight of the 12 ER+/PR+/HER2- tumors were invasive ductal carcinomas, while the other four were invasive lobular carcinomas. The average read coverage per sample was roughly 10-fold.

Each sample was amplified in two independent genomic DNA replicates, using 0.5 ug for blood and about 1.6 ug for tumor or normal breast. TCRB sequencing of genomic DNA was carried out with the ImmunoSeq Intro kit according to the manufacturer's instructions. Multiplex PCR was run for 30 to 35 cycles using proprietary primers and spike-in control sequences for absolute quantification. Single-end 150-bp reads were used to sequence an 87-bp fragment spanning the CDR3 plus the flanking V and J genes. Seven samples, each with two replicates, were multiplexed per lane of an Illumina MiSeq using version 3.0 chemistry. The authors' pipeline ran thus. Raw data were processed with the vendor's proprietary pipeline, and both replicates were merged into a single result per sample. Productive rearrangements sharing the V-gene family, CDR3 amino acid sequence and J-gene segment were defined as clonotypes. Clonality was calculated as 1 minus the normalized Shannon entropy (Pielou evenness) of TCRB abundances. To estimate T cell density, the total number of templates was divided by the input cell count, which was inferred from how much DNA went in. Recon with default parameters was used to estimate total repertoire diversity and clonality. A clonotype was considered tumor-enriched if its abundance in tumor exceeded 0.1% and was at least 32-fold higher than its abundance in normal breast. TCRdb's version of the immuneACCESS table is confined to in-frame rearrangements and falls short of the full clone set. An unresolved V gene accounts for under half of the shortfall where checked; the remainder is of unknown origin. V and J calls and clone size come straight from that table; D and trimming were deduced from the DNA. The sample yields under 12,000 clones; about two thirds were counted once. The ten largest clonotypes hold around a fifth of the sample.

The CDR3 has 13 amino acids, counting the end cysteine and phenylalanine. The CDR3 DNA has 39 bases and is translated from base 1. CDR1 and CDR2, looked up from the germline V gene (reference sequence), are LNHDA and SQIVND. The junction shows trimming of 3 bases on V and 4 bases on J, plus 6 bases between the germline ends. Concerning this clone: There is no known antigen for this receptor. Nothing much larger sits one base from this clone, and base qualities are not available.

Dicing about 20-55 mg of tumor tissue typically produced more than 2.5 ug of DNA. The study profiled bulk TCR beta-chain repertoires in matched peripheral blood, tumor and adjacent normal breast tissue taken from some 15 patients with early-stage breast cancer. After resection, tumor tissue identified by eye was cut out and put into prechilled RNAlater. Tumor tissue (about 18-50 mg) was diced and then homogenized with a TissueLyser II in RLTplus buffer containing beta-mercaptoethanol and antifoaming agent. The Qiagen AllPrep DNA/RNA Mini kit was used for genomic DNA extraction. Broad study findings and their caveats: Analysis by tumor subtype was prevented by the small cohort size. Chain pairing and functional markers such as CD4, CD8 and FOXP3 were missed by bulk genomic DNA sequencing of unsorted cells. Greater similarity was observed between blood and normal breast repertoires than between blood and tumor repertoires, and tumor was distinguished from normal in most of the 16 patients when each tissue was compared with blood. Enriched TCRB sequences shared across patients were found to be mostly commonly generated sequences that were unlikely to play an important role in the tumor microenvironment. Compared with adjacent normal breast tissue, tumors had roughly 2.7-fold higher T cell density and higher clonality.

The chain uses TRBV19 and TRBJ2-2, with the D gene not confidently named. The TCR was taken from a person aged 40-50 years with breast cancer. Sequencing was performed on breast tumor tissue. At the DNA level, the sequence is TGTGCCAGTAGTATCACGACCACCGGGGAGCTGTTTTTT. This translates into CASSITTTGELFF.